The next 3 T cell receptor beta chains were all read from a single sample in a study of T cell changes during pregnancy in multiple sclerosis. Repertoires were generated with immunoSEQ multiplex PCR, while TCRdb's copy carries only in-frame clones and drops some. The sample carries 55,000 to 70,000 clones, 90% recorded once. The material was peripheral blood, obtained in the first trimester of pregnancy. The receptors were sampled from a female donor in good health, enrolled as a control in a pregnancy study.

The chain employs TRBV25-1 and TRBJ1-1, with 7 bases identical to TRBD1. V was clipped by 2 bases and J by 7 bases; unmatched bases: 13. CDR3 length: 16 residues. Germline CDR1 reads MGHDK; CDR2 reads SYGVNS. CDR3 residues: CASSEAGRLPGGEAFF. CDR3 nucleotide sequence: TGTGCCAGCAGTGAAGCGGGCCGTCTGCCAGGGGGTGAAGCTTTCTTT.

The count of this clone is one. The chain joins TRBV9 to TRBJ2-7, with D perhaps TRBD1 (6 bases). This CDR3 has 14 residues. The germline CDR1 and CDR2 sequences are SGDLS and YYNGEE. Trimming took 3 bases from V and 5 from J, leaving 15 bases between them. For the CDR3, the DNA is TGTGCCAGCAGCGGATCAACCCGGACAGACGAGCAGTACTTC. It codes for CASSGSTRTDEQYF.

The chain joins TRBV7-9 to TRBJ2-7; 9 nucleotides align to TRBD1. CDR1 and CDR2 from the germline V gene are SEHNR and FQNEAQ (reference sequence). The ends lost 5 bases at V and 4 bases at J; junction bases unmatched: 15. This CDR3 has 17 residues. This chain's CDR3 is CASSPSRTGELGYEQYF. In DNA, the CDR3 is TGTGCCAGCAGCCCGTCTAGGACAGGGGAACTCGGTTACGAGCAGTACTTC.